This entry describes one TCR beta chain. This sample was taken from a study of blood T cell repertoires in COVID-19. On the study more broadly: The origin of the acute and convalescent COVID-19 samples was the United States, Italy and Spain.

Per the original methods: By means of reference gene primer amplification, nucleated cell counts were estimated. Method: immunoSEQ multiplex PCR; TCRdb's copy keeps in-frame clones and lacks some. That table supplies the V and J calls and clone size; D and trimming were determined from the DNA. The sample yields about 190,000 clones, around 90% seen once. V was clipped by 3 bases and J by 0 bases; unmatched bases: 3. The CDR3 consists of 16 residues. The V gene's germline CDR1 is LGHDT and CDR2 YNNKEL (reference sequence). This receptor was identified in a man aged 40-55 years with acute or convalescent COVID-19. The source material was peripheral blood. This chain links TRBV3-1 (or the pseudogene TRBV3-2) with TRBJ2-7, with 12 bases fitting TRBD2. CDR3 bases: TGTGCCAGCAGCCACTGGACTAGCGGGGTCTCCTACGAGCAGTACTTC. Its translation is CASSHWTSGVSYEQYF.